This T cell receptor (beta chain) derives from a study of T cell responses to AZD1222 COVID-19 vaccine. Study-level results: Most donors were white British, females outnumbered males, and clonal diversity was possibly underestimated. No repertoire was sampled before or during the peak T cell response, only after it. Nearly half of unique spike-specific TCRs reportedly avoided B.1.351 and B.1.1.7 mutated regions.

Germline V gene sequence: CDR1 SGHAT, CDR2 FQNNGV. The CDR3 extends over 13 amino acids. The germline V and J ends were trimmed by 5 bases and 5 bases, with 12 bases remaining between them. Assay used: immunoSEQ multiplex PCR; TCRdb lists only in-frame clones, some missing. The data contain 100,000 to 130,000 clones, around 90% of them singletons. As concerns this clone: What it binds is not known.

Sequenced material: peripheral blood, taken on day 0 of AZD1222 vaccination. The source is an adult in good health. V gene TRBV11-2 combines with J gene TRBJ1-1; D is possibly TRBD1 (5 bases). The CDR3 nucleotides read TGTGCCAGCAGCCCTGGGGGGGGGACTGAAGCTTTCTTT. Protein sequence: CASSPGGGTEAFF.